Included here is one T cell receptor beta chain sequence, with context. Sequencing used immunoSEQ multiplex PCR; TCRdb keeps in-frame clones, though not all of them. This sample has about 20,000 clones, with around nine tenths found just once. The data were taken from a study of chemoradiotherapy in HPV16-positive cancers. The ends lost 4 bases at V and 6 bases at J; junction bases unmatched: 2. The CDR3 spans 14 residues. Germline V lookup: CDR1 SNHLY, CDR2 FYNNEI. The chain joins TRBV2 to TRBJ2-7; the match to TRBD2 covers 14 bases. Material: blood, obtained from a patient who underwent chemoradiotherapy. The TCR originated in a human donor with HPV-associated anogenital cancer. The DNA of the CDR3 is TGTGCCAGCAGTGGGACTAGCGGGAGGAGCGAGCAGTACTTC. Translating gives CASSGTSGRSEQYF. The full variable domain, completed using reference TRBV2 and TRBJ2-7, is EPEVTQTPSHQVTQMGQEVILRCVPISNHLYFYWYRQILGQKVEFLVSFYNNEISEKSEIFDDQFSVERPDGSNFTLKIRSTKLEDSAMYFCASSGTSGRSEQYFGPGTRLTVT.